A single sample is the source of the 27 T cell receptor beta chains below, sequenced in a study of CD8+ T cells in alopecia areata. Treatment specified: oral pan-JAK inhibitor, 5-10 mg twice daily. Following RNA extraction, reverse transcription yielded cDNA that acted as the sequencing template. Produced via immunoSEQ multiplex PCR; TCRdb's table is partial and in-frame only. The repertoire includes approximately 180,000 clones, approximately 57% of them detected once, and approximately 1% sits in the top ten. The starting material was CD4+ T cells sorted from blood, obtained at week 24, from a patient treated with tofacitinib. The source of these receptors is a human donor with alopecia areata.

CDR3 in DNA: TGCAGCGTTCGCCAGGGGGGACTAGCGGAGGTCAATGAGCAGTTCTTC. Its protein is CSVRQGGLAEVNEQFF. V is TRBV29-1 and J is TRBJ2-1; TRBD2 aligns across 11 bases. This CDR3 contains 16 residues. Per germline, CDR1 SQVTM and CDR2 ANQGSEA. V lost 5 bases, J lost 6 bases, and 12 bases stayed unmatched.

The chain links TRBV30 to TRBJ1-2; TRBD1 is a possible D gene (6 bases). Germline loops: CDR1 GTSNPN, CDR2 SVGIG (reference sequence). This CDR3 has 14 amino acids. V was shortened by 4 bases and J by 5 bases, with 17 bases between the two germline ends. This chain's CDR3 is CAWTPGAARYGYTF. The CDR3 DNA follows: TGTGCCTGGACCCCAGGGGCGGCAAGATATGGCTACACCTTC.

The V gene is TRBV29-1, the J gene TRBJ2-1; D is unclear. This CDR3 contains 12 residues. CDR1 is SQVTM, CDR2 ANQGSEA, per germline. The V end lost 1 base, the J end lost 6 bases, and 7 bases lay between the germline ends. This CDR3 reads CSVEVRSNEQFF. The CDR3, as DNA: TGCAGCGTTGAAGTTAGGTCCAATGAGCAGTTCTTC.

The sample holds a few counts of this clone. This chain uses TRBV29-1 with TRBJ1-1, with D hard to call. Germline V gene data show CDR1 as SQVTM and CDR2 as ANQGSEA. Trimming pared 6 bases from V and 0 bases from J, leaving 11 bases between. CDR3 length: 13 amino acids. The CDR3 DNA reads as TGCAGCGTGGCTTTGACTGTGAACACTGAAGCTTTCTTT. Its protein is CSVALTVNTEAFF. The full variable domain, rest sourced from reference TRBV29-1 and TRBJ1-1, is SAVISQKPSRDICQRGTSLTIQCQVDSQVTMMFWYRQQPGQSLTLIATANQGSEATYESGFVIDKFPISRPNLTFSTLTVSNMSPEDSSIYLCSVALTVNTEAFFGQGTRLTVV.

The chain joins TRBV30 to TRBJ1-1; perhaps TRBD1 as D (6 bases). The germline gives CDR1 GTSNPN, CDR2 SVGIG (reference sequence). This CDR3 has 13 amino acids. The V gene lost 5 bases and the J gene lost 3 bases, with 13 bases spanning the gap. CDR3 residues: CAWARTDYTEAFF. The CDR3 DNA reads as TGTGCCTGGGCCCGGACAGACTACACTGAAGCTTTCTTT.

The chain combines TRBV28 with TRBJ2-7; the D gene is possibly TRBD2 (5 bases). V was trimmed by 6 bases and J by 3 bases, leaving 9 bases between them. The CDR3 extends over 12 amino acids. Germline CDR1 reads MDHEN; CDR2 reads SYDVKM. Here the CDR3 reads CASSSDFYEQYF. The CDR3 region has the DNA TGTGCCAGCAGCTCGGACTTCTACGAGCAGTACTTC.

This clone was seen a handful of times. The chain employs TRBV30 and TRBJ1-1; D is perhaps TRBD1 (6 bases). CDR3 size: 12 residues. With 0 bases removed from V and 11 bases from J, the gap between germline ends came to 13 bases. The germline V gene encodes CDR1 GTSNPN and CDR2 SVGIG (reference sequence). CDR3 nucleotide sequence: TGTGCCTGGAGTGTAAATGAGGGGGAGGCTTTCTTT. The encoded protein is CAWSVNEGEAFF.

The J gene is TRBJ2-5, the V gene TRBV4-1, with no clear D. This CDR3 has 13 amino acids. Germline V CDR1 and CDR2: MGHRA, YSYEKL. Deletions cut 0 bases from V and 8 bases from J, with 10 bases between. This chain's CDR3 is CASSQDVRLTQYF. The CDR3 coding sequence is TGCGCCAGCAGCCAAGACGTCAGGTTAACCCAGTACTTC.

CDR3 nucleotide sequence: TGCGCCAGCAGCTGGAGGGGGCAGGACGAGCAGTACTTC. This sequence encodes CASSWRGQDEQYF. This chain connects TRBV5-1 to TRBJ2-7; TRBD1 is a possible D gene (7 bases). CDR1 is SGHRS and CDR2 is YFSETQ in the germline V gene. The CDR3 is made up of 13 amino acids. Trimming removed 3 bases from V and 5 bases from J, with 12 bases in between.

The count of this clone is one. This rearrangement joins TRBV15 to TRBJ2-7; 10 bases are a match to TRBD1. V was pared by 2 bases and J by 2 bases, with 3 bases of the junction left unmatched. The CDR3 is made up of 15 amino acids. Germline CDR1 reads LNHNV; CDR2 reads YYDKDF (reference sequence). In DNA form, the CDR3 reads TGTGCCACCAGCAGACCGGGACAGGGGACCTACGAGCAGTACTTC. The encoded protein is CATSRPGQGTYEQYF.

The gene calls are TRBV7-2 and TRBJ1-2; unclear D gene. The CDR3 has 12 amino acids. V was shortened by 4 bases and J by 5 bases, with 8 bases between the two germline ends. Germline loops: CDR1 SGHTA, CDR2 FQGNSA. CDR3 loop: CASSSHAYGYTF. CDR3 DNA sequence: TGTGCCAGCAGCTCTCACGCGTATGGCTACACCTTC.

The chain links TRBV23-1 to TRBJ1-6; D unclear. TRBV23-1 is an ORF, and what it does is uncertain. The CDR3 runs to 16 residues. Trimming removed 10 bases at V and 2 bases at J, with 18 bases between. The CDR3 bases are TGCGCCACCGACCTTGGGCATGGCCCCTATAATTCACCCCTCCACTTT. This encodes CATDLGHGPYNSPLHF.

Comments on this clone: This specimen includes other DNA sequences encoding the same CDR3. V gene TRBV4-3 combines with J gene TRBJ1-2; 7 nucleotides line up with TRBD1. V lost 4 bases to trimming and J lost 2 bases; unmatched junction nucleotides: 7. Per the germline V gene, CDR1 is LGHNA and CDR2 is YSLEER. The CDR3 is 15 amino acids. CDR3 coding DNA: TGCGCCAGCAGCCGCAACCGGGACAGCAACTATGGCTACACCTTC. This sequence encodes CASSRNRDSNYGYTF.

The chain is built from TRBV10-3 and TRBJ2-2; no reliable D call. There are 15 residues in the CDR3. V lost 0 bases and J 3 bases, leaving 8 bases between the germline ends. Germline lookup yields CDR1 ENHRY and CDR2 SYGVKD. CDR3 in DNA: TGTGCCATCAGTGAGTCGGGGTCGCACACCGGGGAGCTGTTTTTT. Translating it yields CAISESGSHTGELFF.

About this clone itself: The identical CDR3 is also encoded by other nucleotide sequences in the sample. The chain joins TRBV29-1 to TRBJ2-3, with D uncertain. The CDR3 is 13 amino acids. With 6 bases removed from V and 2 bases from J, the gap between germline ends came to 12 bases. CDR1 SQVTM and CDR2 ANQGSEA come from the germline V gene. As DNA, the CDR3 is TGCAGCGTCGCCGGAAGATCCACAGATACGCAGTATTTT. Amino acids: CSVAGRSTDTQYF.

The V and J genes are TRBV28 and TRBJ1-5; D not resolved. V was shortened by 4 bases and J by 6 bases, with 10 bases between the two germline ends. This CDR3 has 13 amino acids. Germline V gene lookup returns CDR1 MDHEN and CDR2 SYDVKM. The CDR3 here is CASSWGGSQPQHF. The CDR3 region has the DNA TGTGCCAGCAGTTGGGGAGGTTCTCAGCCCCAGCATTTT.

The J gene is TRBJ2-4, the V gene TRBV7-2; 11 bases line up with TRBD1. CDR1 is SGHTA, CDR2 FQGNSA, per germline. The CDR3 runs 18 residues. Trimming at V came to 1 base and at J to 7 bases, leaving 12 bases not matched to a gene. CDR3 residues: CASSLVMRLRDRGNIQYF. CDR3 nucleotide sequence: TGTGCCAGCAGCTTAGTAATGAGGTTACGGGACAGGGGGAACATTCAGTACTTC.

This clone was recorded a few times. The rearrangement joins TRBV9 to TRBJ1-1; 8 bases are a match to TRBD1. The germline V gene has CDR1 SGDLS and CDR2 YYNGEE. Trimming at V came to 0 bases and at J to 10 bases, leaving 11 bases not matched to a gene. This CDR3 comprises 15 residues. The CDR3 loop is CASSVDQGAREGAFF. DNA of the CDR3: TGTGCCAGCAGCGTAGACCAGGGGGCGAGAGAGGGAGCTTTCTTT.

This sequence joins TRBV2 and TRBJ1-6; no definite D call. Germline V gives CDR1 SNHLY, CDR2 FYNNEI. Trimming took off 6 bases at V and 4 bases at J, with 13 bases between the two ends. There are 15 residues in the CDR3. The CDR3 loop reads CASRGIDGYNSPLHF. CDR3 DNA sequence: TGTGCCAGCAGGGGTATAGACGGTTATAATTCACCCCTCCACTTT.

The CDR3 nucleotides read TGTGCCTGGTTTTCGGGGAATGGCTACACCTTC. This translates into CAWFSGNGYTF. This chain uses TRBV30 with TRBJ1-2; unclear D gene. The CDR3 contains 11 residues. V shed 5 bases and J shed 6 bases, with 10 bases lying between them. Germline-derived CDR1 and CDR2 are GTSNPN and SVGIG (reference sequence).

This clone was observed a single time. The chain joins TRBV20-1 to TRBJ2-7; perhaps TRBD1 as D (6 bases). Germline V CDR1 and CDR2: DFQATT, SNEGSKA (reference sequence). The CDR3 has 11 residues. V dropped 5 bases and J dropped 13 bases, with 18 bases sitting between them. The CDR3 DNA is TGCAGTGCTTTCGACAGGACCGAGACTTACTTC. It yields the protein CSAFDRTETYF.

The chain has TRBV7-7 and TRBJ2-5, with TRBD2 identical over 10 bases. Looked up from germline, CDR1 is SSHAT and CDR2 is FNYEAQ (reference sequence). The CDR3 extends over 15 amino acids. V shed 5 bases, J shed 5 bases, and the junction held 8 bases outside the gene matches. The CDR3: CASSLSGGLIETQYF. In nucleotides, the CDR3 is TGTGCCAGCAGCCTTAGCGGGGGGCTAATCGAGACCCAGTACTTC.

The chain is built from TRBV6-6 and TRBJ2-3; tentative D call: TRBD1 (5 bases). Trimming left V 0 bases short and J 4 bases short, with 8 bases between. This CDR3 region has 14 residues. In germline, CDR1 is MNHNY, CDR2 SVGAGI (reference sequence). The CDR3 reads CASSYSRGADTQYF. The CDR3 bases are TGTGCCAGCAGTTACTCTAGGGGTGCAGATACGCAGTATTTT.

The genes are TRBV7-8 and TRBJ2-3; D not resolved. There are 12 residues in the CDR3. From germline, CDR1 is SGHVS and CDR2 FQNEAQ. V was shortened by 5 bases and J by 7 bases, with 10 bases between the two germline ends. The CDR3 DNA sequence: TGTGCCAGCAGCCCCTTAGGAAATACGCAGTATTTT. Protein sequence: CASSPLGNTQYF. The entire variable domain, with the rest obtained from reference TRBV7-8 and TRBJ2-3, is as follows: GAGVSQSPRYKVAKRGQDVALRCDPISGHVSLFWYQQALGQGPEFLTYFQNEAQLDKSGLPSDRFFAERPEGSVSTLKIQRTQQEDSAVYLCASSPLGNTQYFGPGTRLTVL.

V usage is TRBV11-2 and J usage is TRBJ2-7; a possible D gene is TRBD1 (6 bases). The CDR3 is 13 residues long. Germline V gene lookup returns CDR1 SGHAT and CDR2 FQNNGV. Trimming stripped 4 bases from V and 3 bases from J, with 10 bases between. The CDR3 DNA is TGTGCCAGCAGCTCATTACAGGGCTACGAGCAGTACTTC. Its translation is CASSSLQGYEQYF. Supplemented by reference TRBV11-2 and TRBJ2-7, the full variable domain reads EAGVAQSPRYKIIEKRQSVAFWCNPISGHATLYWYQQILGQGPKLLIQFQNNGVVDDSQLPKDRFSAERLKGVDSTLKIQPAKLEDSAVYLCASSSLQGYEQYFGPGTRLTVT.

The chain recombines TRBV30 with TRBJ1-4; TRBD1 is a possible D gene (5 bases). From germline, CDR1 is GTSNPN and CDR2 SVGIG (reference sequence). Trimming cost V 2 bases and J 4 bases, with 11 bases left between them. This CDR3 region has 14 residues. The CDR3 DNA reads TGTGCCTGGAGTCTATCTGACAGTAATGAAAAACTGTTTTTT. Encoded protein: CAWSLSDSNEKLFF.

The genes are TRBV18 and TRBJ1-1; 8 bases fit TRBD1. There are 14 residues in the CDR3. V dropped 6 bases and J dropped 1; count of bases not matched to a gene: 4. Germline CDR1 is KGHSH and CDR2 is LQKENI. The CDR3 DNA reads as TGTGCCAGCTCTCGGACAGGGCAGAACACTGAAGCTTTCTTT. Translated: CASSRTGQNTEAFF.